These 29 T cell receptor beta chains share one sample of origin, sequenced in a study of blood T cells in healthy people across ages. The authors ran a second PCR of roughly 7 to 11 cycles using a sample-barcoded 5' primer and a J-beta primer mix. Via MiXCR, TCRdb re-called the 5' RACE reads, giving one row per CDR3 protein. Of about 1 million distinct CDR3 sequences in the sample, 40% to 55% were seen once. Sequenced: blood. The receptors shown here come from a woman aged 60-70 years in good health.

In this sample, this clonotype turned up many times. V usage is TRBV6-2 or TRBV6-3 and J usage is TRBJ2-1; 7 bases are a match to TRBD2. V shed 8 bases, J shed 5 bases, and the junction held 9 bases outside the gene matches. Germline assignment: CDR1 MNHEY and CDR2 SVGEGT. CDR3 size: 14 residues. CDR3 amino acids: CASHTGLTHNEQFF. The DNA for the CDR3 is TGTGCCAGCCATACGGGACTAACTCACAATGAGCAGTTCTTC.

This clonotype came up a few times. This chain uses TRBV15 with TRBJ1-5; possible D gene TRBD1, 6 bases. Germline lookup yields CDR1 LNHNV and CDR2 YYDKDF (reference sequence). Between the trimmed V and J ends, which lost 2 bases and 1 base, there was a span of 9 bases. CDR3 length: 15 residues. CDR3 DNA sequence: TGTGCCACCAGCAGACAGGGGAGAAGCAATCAGCCCCAGCATTTT. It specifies CATSRQGRSNQPQHF. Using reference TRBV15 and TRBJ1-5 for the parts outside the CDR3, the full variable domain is DAMVIQNPRYQVTQFGKPVTLSCSQTLNHNVMYWYQQKSSQAPKLLFHYYDKDFNNEADTPDNFQSRRPNTSFCFLDIRSPGLGDTAMYLCATSRQGRSNQPQHFGDGTRLSIL.

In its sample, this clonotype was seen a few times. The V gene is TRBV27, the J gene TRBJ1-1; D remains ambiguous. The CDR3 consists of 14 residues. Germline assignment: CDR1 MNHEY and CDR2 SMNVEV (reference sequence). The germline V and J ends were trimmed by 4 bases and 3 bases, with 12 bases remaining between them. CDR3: CASSSVEWHTEAFF. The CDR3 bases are TGTGCCAGCAGTTCCGTAGAGTGGCACACTGAAGCTTTCTTT.

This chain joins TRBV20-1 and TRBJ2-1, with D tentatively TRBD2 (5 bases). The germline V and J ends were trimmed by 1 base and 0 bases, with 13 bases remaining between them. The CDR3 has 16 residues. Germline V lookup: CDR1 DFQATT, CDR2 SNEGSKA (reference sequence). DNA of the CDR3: TGCAGTGCTAGAGGACCACAGCGGAGCTCCTACAATGAGCAGTTCTTC. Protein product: CSARGPQRSSYNEQFF.

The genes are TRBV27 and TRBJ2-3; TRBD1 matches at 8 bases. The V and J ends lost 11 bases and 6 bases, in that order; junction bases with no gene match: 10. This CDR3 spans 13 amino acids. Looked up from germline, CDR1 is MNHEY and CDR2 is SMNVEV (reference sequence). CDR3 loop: CAAGDRSLDTQYF. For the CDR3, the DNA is TGTGCCGCCGGGGACAGGAGCCTGGATACGCAGTATTTT.

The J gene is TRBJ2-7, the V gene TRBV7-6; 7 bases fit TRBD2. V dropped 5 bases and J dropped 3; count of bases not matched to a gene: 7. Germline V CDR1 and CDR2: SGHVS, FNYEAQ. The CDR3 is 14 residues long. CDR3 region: CASSNSGNVYEQYF. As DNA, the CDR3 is TGTGCCAGCAGCAACAGCGGGAATGTCTACGAGCAGTACTTC.

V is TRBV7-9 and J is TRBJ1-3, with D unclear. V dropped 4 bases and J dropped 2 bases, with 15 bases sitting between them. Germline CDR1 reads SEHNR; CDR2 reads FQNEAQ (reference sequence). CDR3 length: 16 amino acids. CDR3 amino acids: CASSSDLWITGNTIYF. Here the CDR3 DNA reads TGTGCCAGCAGCTCAGATCTCTGGATCACTGGAAACACCATATATTTT.

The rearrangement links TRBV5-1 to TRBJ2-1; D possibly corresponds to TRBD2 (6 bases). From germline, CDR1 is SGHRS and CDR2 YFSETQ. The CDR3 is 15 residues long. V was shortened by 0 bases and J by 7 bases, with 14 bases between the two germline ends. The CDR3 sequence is CASSLGWRGPNEQFF. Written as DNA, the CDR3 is TGCGCCAGCAGCTTGGGGTGGCGGGGACCTAATGAGCAGTTCTTC.

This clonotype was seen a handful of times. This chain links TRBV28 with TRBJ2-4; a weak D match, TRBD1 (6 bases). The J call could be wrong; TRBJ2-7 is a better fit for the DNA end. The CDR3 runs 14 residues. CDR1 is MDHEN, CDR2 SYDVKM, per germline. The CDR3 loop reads CASSRPSGAYEQYF. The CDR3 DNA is TGTGCCAGCAGCCGACCGTCAGGGGCCTACGAGCAGTACTTC.

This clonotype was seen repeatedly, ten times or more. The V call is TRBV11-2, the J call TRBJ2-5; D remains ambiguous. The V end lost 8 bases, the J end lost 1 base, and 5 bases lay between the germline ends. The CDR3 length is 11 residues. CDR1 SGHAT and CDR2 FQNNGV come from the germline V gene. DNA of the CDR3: TGTGCCAGCGGGTCCCAAGAGACCCAGTACTTC. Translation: CASGSQETQYF.

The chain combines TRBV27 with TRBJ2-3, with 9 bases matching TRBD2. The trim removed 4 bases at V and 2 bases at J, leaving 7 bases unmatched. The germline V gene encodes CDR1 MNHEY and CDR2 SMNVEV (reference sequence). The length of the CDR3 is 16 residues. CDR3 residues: CASSSVAGGYTDTQYF. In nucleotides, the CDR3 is TGTGCCAGCAGTTCTGTCGCGGGAGGGTACACAGATACGCAGTATTTT.

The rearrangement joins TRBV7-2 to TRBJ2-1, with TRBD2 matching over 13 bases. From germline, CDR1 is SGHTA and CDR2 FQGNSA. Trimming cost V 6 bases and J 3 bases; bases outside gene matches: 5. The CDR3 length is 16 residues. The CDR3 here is CASRPTSGRVYNEQFF. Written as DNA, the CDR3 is TGTGCCAGCAGGCCCACTAGCGGGAGGGTCTACAATGAGCAGTTCTTC.

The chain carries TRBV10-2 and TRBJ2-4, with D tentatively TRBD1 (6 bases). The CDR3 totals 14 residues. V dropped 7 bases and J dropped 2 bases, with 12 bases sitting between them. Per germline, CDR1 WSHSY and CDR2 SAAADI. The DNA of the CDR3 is TGCGCCAGCAACTCAGGGGTATCCAAAAACATTCAGTACTTC. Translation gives CASNSGVSKNIQYF.

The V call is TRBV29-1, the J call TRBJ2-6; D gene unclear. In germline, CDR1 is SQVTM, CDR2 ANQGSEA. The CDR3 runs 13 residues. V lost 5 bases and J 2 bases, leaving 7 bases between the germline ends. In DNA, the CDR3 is TGCAGCGTTATCTTCCCTGGGGCCAACGTCCTGACTTTC. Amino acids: CSVIFPGANVLTF.

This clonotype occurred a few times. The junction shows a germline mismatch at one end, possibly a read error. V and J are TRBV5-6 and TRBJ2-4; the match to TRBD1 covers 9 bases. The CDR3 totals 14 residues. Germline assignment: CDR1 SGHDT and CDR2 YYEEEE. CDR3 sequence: CASSYGTGINIRYF. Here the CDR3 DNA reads TGTGCCAGCAGCTACGGGACAGGGATAAACATTCGGTACTTC.

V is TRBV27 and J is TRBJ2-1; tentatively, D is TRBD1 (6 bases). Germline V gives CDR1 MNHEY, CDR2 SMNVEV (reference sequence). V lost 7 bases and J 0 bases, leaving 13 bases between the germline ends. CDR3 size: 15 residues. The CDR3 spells CASKGQTRSYNEQFF. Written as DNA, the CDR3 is TGTGCCAGCAAAGGACAGACCCGCTCCTACAATGAGCAGTTCTTC.

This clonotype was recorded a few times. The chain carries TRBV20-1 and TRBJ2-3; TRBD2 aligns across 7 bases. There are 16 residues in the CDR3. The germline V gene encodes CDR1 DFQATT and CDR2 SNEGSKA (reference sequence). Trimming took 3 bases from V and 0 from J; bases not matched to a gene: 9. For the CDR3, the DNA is TGCAGTGCTAGCCGCGAACTAGCGCACAGCACAGATACGCAGTATTTT. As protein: CSASRELAHSTDTQYF.

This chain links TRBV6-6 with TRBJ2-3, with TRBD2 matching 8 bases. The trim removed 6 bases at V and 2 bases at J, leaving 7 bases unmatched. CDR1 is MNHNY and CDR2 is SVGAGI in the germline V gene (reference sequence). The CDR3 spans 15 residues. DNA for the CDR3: TGTGCCAGCAGATTGAGCGGGAGTCTCACAGATACGCAGTATTTT. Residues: CASRLSGSLTDTQYF.

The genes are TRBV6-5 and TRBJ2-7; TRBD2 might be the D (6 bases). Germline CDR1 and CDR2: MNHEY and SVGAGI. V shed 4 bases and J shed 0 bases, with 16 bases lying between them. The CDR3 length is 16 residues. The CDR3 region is CASSWQAIGSSYEQYF. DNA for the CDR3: TGTGCCAGCAGTTGGCAGGCCATCGGGAGCTCCTACGAGCAGTACTTC.

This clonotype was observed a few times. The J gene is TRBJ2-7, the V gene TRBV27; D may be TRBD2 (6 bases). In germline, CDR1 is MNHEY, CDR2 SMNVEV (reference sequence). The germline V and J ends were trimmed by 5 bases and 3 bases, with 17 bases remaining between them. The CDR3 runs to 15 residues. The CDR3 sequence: CASSLRDSFFYEQYF. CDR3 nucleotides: TGTGCCAGCAGTCTCCGGGACTCCTTTTTCTACGAGCAGTACTTC.

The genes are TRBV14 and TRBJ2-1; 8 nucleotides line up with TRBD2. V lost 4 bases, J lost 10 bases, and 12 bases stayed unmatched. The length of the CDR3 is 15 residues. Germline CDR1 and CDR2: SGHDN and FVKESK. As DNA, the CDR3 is TGTGCCAGCAGCCGGGGACCAGCGGGAGTAGGAGAGCAGTTCTTC. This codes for CASSRGPAGVGEQFF. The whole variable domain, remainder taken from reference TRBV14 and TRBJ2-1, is EAGVTQFPSHSVIEKGQTVTLRCDPISGHDNLYWYRRVMGKEIKFLLHFVKESKQDESGMPNNRFLAERTGGTYSTLKVQPAELEDSGVYFCASSRGPAGVGEQFFGPGTRLTVL.

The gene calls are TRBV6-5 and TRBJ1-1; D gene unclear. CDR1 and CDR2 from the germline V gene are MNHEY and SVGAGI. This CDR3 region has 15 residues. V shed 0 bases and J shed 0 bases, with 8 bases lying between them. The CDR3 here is CASSYSNQVNTEAFF. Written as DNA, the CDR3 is TGTGCCAGCAGTTACTCGAATCAGGTGAACACTGAAGCTTTCTTT.

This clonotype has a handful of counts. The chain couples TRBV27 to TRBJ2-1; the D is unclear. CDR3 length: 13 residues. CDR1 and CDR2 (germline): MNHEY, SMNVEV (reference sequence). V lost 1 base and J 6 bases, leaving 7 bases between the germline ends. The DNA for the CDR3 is TGTGCCAGCAGTTTATTAGCAGGCAATGAGCAGTTCTTC. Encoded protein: CASSLLAGNEQFF.

The CDR3 loop reads CASSPGRLGAFGANVLTF. CDR3 sequence (DNA): TGCGCCAGCAGCCCCGGCCGATTGGGGGCGTTTGGGGCCAACGTCCTGACTTTC. The chain carries TRBV5-1 and TRBJ2-6; weak D call: TRBD1 (6 bases). Germline V gene sequence: CDR1 SGHRS, CDR2 YFSETQ. The CDR3 is 18 residues long. Deletions cut 4 bases from V and 3 bases from J, with 20 bases between.

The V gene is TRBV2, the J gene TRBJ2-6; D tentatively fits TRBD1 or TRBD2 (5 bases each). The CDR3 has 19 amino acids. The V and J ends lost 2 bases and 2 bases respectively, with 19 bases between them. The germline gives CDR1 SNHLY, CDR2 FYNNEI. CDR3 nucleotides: TGTGCCAGCAGTGAATGGGCTAGCCCAGGGCCCACTGGGGCCAACGTCCTGACTTTC. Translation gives CASSEWASPGPTGANVLTF.

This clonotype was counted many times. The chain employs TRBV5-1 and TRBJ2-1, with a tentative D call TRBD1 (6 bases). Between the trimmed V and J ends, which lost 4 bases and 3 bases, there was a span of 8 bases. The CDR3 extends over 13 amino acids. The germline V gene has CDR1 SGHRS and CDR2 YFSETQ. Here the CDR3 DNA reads TGCGCCAGCAGCGTGGACAGCTACAATGAGCAGTTCTTC. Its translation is CASSVDSYNEQFF. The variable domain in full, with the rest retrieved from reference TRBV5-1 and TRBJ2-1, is KAGVTQTPRYLIKTRGQQVTLSCSPISGHRSVSWYQQTPGQGLQFLFEYFSETQRNKGNFPGRFSGRQFSNSRSEMNVSTLELGDSALYLCASSVDSYNEQFFGPGTRLTVL.

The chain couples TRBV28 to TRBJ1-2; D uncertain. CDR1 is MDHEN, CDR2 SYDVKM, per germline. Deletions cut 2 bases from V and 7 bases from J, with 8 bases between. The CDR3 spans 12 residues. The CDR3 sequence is CASSLSRIGYTF. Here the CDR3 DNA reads TGTGCCAGCAGTTTAAGCAGGATTGGCTACACCTTC.

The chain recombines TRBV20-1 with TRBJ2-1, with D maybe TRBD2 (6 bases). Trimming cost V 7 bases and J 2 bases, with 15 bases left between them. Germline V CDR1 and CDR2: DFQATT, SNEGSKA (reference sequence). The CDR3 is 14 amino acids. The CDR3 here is CSGLTGVTYNEQFF. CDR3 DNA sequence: TGCAGTGGGTTGACGGGAGTAACCTACAATGAGCAGTTCTTC.

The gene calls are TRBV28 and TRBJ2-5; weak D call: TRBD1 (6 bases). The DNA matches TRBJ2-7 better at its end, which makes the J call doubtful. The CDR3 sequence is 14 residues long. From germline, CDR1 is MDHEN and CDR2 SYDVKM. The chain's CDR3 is CASSLSPQGAEQYF. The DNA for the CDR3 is TGTGCCAGCAGTTTATCCCCACAGGGAGCCGAGCAGTACTTC.